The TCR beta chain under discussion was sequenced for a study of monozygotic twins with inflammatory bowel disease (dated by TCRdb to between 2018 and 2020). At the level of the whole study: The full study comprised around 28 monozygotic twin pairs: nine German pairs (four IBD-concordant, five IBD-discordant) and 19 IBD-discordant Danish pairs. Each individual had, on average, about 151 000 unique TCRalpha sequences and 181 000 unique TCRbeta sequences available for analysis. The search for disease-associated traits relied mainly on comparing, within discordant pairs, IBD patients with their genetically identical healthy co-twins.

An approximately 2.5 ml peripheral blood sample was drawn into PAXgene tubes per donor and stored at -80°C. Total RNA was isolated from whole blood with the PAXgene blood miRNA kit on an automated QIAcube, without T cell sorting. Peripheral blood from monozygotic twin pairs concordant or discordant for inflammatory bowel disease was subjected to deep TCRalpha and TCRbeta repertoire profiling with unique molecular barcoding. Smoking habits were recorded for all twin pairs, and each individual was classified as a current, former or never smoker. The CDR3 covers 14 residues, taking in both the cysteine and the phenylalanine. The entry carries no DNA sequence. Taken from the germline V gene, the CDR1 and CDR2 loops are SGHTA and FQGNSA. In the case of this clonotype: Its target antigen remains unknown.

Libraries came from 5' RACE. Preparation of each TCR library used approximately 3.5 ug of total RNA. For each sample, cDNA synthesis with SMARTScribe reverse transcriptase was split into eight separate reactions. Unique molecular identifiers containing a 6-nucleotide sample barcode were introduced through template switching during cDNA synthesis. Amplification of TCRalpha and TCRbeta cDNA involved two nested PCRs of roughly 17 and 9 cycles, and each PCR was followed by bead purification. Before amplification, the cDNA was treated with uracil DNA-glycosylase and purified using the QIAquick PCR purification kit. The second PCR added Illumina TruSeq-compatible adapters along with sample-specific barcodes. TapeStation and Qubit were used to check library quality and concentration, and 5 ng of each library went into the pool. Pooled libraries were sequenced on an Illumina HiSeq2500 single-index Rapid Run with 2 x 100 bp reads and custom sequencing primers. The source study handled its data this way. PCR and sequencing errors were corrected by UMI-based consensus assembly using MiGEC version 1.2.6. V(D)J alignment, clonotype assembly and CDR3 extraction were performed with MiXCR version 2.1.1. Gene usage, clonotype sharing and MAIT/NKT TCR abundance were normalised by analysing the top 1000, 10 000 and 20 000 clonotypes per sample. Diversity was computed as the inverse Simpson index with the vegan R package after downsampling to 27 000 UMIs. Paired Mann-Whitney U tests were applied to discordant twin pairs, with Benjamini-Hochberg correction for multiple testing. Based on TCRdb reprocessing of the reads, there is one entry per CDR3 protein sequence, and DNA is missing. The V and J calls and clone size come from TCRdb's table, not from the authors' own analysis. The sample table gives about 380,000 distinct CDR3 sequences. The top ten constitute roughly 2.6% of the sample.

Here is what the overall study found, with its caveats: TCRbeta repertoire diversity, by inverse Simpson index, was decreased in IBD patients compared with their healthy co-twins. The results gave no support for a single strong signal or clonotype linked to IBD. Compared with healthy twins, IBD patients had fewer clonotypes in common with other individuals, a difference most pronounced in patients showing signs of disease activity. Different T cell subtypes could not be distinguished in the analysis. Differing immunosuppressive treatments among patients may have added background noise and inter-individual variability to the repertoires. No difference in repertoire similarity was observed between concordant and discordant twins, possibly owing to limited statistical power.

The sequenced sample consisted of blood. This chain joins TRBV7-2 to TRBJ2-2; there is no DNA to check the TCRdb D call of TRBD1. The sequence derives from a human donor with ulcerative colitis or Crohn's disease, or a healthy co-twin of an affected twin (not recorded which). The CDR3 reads CASSFTRGSGELFF.